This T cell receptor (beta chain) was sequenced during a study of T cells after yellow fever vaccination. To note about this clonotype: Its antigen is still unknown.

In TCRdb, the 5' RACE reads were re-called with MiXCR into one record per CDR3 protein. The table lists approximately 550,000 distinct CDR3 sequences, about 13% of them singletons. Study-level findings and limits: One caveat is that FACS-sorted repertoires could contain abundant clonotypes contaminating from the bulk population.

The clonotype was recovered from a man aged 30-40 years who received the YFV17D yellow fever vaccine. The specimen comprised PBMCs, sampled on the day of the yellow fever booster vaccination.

CDR3 residues: CASSASLQGNEQFF. CDR3 in DNA: TGTGCCAGCAGCGCAAGTCTCCAGGGCAATGAGCAGTTCTTC. The chain links TRBV3-1 to TRBJ2-1, with a weak D call TRBD1 (5 bases). Germline V lookup: CDR1 LGHDT, CDR2 YNNKEL (reference sequence). V lost 5 bases to trimming and J lost 6 bases, with 14 bases between them. The CDR3 loop spans 14 amino acids.